Detailed here is one T cell receptor (beta chain). Its antigen remains unknown. Terminally differentiated effector memory CD45RA+ cells were excluded by CCR7 positive selection of CD45RO-negative cells. The data stem from a study of shared clonotypes between healthy human individuals. Study background: Used for every donor were three CD4 naive, three CD4 memory, two CD8 naive and one CD8 memory plate.

CDR1 is MGHRA, CDR2 YSYEKL, per germline. This CDR3 comprises 19 residues. Trimming cost V 1 base and J 0 bases; bases outside gene matches: 7. Study conclusions and caveats: Generation probability values for non-shared clonotypes were lower than those for clonotypes shared by all four donors. Owing to a small donor count, the genetic and exposure-history diversity represented was limited. Generally, naive subsets (rather than memory subsets) showed larger estimated richness.

Method: immunoSEQ multiplex PCR; TCRdb's copy keeps in-frame clones and lacks some. The table shows about 2 million clones, with about 95% occurring only once. The chain carries TRBV4-1 and TRBJ2-3, with 13 bases fitting TRBD2. The source is a man aged 18 to 29 in good health. The specimen was naive CD8+ T cells sorted from blood. The CDR3 is CASSQGLAGGGASTDTQYF. DNA of the CDR3: TGCGCCAGCAGCCAAGGACTAGCGGGAGGAGGTGCTAGCACAGATACGCAGTATTTT.